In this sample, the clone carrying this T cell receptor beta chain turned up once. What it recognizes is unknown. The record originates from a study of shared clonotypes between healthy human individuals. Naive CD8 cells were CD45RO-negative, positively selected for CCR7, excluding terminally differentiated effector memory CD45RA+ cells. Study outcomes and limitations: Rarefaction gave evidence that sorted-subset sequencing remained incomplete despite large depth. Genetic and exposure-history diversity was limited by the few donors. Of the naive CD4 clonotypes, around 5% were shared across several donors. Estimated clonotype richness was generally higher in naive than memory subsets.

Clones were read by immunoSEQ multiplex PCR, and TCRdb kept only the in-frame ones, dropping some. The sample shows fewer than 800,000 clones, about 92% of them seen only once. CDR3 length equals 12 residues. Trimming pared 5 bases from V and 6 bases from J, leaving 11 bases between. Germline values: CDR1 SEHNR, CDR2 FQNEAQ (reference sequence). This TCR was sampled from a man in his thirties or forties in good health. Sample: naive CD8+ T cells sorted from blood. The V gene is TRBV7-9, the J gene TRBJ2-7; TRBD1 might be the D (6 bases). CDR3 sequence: CASSPTGGEQYF. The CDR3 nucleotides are TGTGCCAGCAGCCCGACAGGTGGCGAGCAGTACTTC.